Sequencing of this TCR beta chain was carried out in a study of cytomegalovirus exposure and HLA in healthy donors. The study, taken as a whole, reports: In vitro work confirmed that three CMV-associated chains recognize CMV antigens.

Note on this clone: The antigen remains undetermined.

Libraries were prepared by immunoSEQ multiplex PCR; TCRdb keeps only in-frame clonotypes and omits some of them. Among 190,000 or so clones listed, roughly 80% were seen once. Germline V lookup: CDR1 SNHLY, CDR2 FYNNEI. The CDR3 length is 13 residues. Trimming shortened V by 7 bases and J by 3 bases, and 13 bases separated the two germline ends. This rearrangement joins TRBV2 to TRBJ2-7, with D possibly being TRBD2 (5 bases). The sequenced material came from PBMCs. The receptor was derived from a woman under 30 in good health and CMV-seropositive. CDR3 protein: CASTPSSGYEQYF. The CDR3 nucleotides are TGTGCCAGCACCCCTTCCAGCGGCTACGAGCAGTACTTC.